This T cell receptor (beta chain) is from a study of molecular identifiers for immune sequencing clone quantification. Using 10%, 30% or 50% RNA, naive CD8 libraries were derived from approximately 20,000 to 1,000,000 sorted cells. Sorting recovered naive CD8 T cells on a CD8+CD4-CCR7+CD45RA+ profile. Germline V gene lookup returns CDR1 SGHNT and CDR2 YENEEA. The CDR3 has 17 residues. V was pared by 7 bases and J by 3 bases, with 24 bases between. This clonotype was counted between two and nine times. Its antigen is currently unknown. MiXCR, run by TCRdb on the PCR reads, gives a single entry per CDR3 protein. The data contain 68,000 or so distinct CDR3 sequences, around a sixth of them singletons. Study-level results: The study found clones above 20 RNA copies held over 98% of effector molecules and under 1% in naive cells.

The sequence came from a human donor in good health. Some libraries in this study had Jurkat cell RNA spiked in. The sample comprised naive CD8+ T cells from blood, with Jurkat cell RNA spiked in. Subset in this sample: FACS-sorted CD8+CD4-CCR7+CD45RA+ naive T cells. The J gene is TRBJ2-5, the V gene TRBV11-3, with D perhaps TRBD2 (5 bases). The CDR3 DNA follows: TGTGCCAGCATATTGGCTAGCCGTACTTGTTTTAAAGAGACCCAGTACTTC. Encoded protein: CASILASRTCFKETQYF.